Below, one T cell receptor (beta chain) is given with its context. The sample is drawn from a study of T cell repertoires in cytomegalovirus infection. The CDR3 runs to 12 residues. The V end lost 6 bases, the J end lost 5 bases, and 10 bases lay between the germline ends. Germline CDR1 SGHDN, CDR2 FVKESK. Via MiXCR, TCRdb re-called the reads, giving one row per CDR3 protein. The table shows approximately 500,000 distinct CDR3 sequences, with 16% occurring only once. The receptor was derived from a human donor in good health (CMV status not recorded). Some clones in this sample may be carry-over from other donors' samples. This sequence joins TRBV14 and TRBJ2-5, with D possibly matching TRBD1 (5 bases). Sequenced input: CD8+ T cells from PBMCs. The CDR3 region has the DNA TGTGCCAGCAGACGACAGAAGGAGACCCAGTACTTC. Translating it yields CASRRQKETQYF.